These T cell receptor beta chains were read from a single sample in a study. TCRdb re-derived calls from the 5' RACE reads in MiXCR, one entry per CDR3 protein. This table has under 65,000 distinct CDR3 sequences, 28% appearing once. Source material: tumor-infiltrating memory CD4+ T cells sorted from the breast tumor. These receptors were taken from a female donor with breast cancer. Both conserved end residues are part of each CDR3. The D gene is left open where the match is weak. The size entry is marked missing in some rows and otherwise reads once, few, many or a size class.

clone size	V gene	J gene	D gene	CDR3 DNA	CDR3 protein
few	TRBV11-2	TRBJ1-4	.	TGTGCCAGCAGCTTAGCCCGACCGGGGCGGGGGAATGAAAAACTGTTTTTT	CASSLARPGRGNEKLFF
few	TRBV6-6	TRBJ1-1	TRBD1	TGTGCCAGCACCTTGACAGGGGGCACTGAAGCTTTCTTT	CASTLTGGTEAFF
few	TRBV7-3	TRBJ2-3	TRBD1	TGTGCCAGCAGCCAGGACAGGGGCACAGATACGCAGTATTTT	CASSQDRGTDTQYF
.	TRBV12-3/TRBV12-4	TRBJ1-1	.	TGTGCCAGCATCCTCAATGGGGGGACTGAAGCTTTCTTT	CASILNGGTEAFF
medium-sized	TRBV20-1	TRBJ1-5	.	TGCAGTGCTAGTGACAACAATCAGCCCCAGCATTTT	CSASDNNQPQHF
.	TRBV6-2/TRBV6-3	TRBJ2-7	.	TGTGCCATCCGGGACATCAGGGGAGAACGTACCTACGAGCAGTACTTC	CAIRDIRGERTYEQYF
few	TRBV4-3	TRBJ2-7	.	TGCGCCAGCAGCCAAGAATTGGACTGGCCCTACGAGCAGTACTTC	CASSQELDWPYEQYF
many	TRBV7-2	TRBJ2-3	.	TGTGCCAGCAGCTCGTATCAACGCACAGATACGCAGTATTTT	CASSSYQRTDTQYF
few	TRBV20-1	TRBJ2-1	.	TGCAGTGCCGGGGACTACAATGAGCAGTTCTTC	CSAGDYNEQFF
medium-sized	TRBV24-1	TRBJ2-1	TRBD2	TGTGCCACCAGTGACCCGACTAGCGGGCACTACAATGAGCAGTTCTTC	CATSDPTSGHYNEQFF
few	TRBV7-2	TRBJ2-7	TRBD2	TGTGCCAGCAGCTTACGCGGGGACTACTACGAGCAGTACTTC	CASSLRGDYYEQYF
.	TRBV5-1	TRBJ1-1	.	TGCGCCAGCAGCTTTAGGACAGACAACACTGAAGCTTTCTTT	CASSFRTDNTEAFF
.	TRBV6-2/TRBV6-3	TRBJ2-7	.	TGTGCCAGCATTGGTGAACAGGGACCCTACGAGCAGTACTTC	CASIGEQGPYEQYF
.	TRBV15	TRBJ2-5	.	TGTGCCACCAGCAGGGGCCCAGAGACCCAGTACTTC	CATSRGPETQYF
.	TRBV6-6	TRBJ2-1	.	TGTGCCGGTAACTCAGGGGTTAGGGGTGAGCAGTTCTTC	CAGNSGVRGEQFF
once	TRBV9	TRBJ1-2	.	TGTGCCGGCAGCGTAGTTGGAGAGACGGGCTACACCTTC	CAGSVVGETGYTF
.	TRBV7-9	TRBJ1-2	.	TGTGCCAGCAGCTTAAAGGTGTTGGGCCCTAACTATGGCTACACCTTC	CASSLKVLGPNYGYTF
many	TRBV6-2/TRBV6-3	TRBJ1-1	.	TGTGCCAGCACCTACGGGTCCCGGAACACTGAAGCTTTCTTT	CASTYGSRNTEAFF
few	TRBV5-1	TRBJ2-3	.	TGCGCCAGCAGCCCGGGGGACAAGGCAGATACGCAGTATTTT	CASSPGDKADTQYF
.	TRBV7-2	TRBJ1-2	.	TGTGCCAGCAGCGGGACTTTCCGTGGTTATGGCTACACCTTC	CASSGTFRGYGYTF
few	TRBV4-3	TRBJ2-3	TRBD2	TGCGCCAGCAGCCAAGGATCTGGGGGACTAGCGTCAGATACGCAGTATTTT	CASSQGSGGLASDTQYF
.	TRBV6-5	TRBJ1-1	.	TGTGCCAGCAGCCGAGACAATGATGGTGTAGCTTTCTTT	CASSRDNDGVAFF
.	TRBV20-1	TRBJ2-5	.	TGCAGCGCTAGACATGGGGGGACGGAGGGGACCCAGTACTTC	CSARHGGTEGTQYF
few	TRBV20-1	TRBJ1-1	.	TGCAGTGCTAGCAGGGGACTTTCTGAAGCTTTCTTT	CSASRGLSEAFF
many	TRBV6-1	TRBJ1-1	.	TGTGCCAGCATGGTCTCGGGGGTTGGCACTGAAGCTTTCTTT	CASMVSGVGTEAFF
.	TRBV7-2	TRBJ2-7	.	TGTGCCAGCAGCGCCGTCAAGAGCTACGAGCAGTACTTC	CASSAVKSYEQYF
.	TRBV29-1	TRBJ2-2	.	TGCAGCGCTGCCATGGGGAAGAACACCGGGGAGCTGTTTTTT	CSAAMGKNTGELFF
few	TRBV6-8	TRBJ1-1	.	TGTGCCAGCAGGCGACGGATTGAAGCTTTCTTT	CASRRRIEAFF
few	TRBV19	TRBJ1-5	.	TGTGCCAGTACCCTCAATTTCGGGGATCAGCCCCAGCATTTT	CASTLNFGDQPQHF
.	TRBV3-1	TRBJ1-1	.	TGTGCCAGCAGCCACACGGGGATGGCTTTCTTT	CASSHTGMAFF
few	TRBV7-2	TRBJ2-3	TRBD2	TGTGCCAGCAGTCCCCCGCGCGGGGGGGCCGACACAGATACGCAGTATTTT	CASSPPRGGADTDTQYF
.	TRBV11-2	TRBJ2-5	.	TGTGCCAGCAGCGCCACCCTACTAGCAGAAGAGACCCAGTACTTC	CASSATLLAEETQYF
medium-sized	TRBV6-1	TRBJ2-7	TRBD2	TGTGCCAGCCAAGGGGGACTAGCGGGGCACGAGCAGTACTTC	CASQGGLAGHEQYF
.	TRBV20-1	TRBJ2-1	TRBD2	TGCAGTGCCCTACCGGGGACTAGCGGTTATGAGCAGTTCTTC	CSALPGTSGYEQFF
.	TRBV6-1	TRBJ2-1	.	TGTGCCAGTAGGGGGTTAGGGGGGAGCAATGAGCAGTTCTTC	CASRGLGGSNEQFF
.	TRBV29-1	TRBJ2-3	.	TGCAGCGTTGATCGTCAGGCAGATACGCAGTATTTT	CSVDRQADTQYF
few	TRBV29-1	TRBJ1-1	.	TGCAGCGGCGAGACAGAAAGGAACACTGAAGCTTTCTTT	CSGETERNTEAFF
few	TRBV20-1	TRBJ2-1	.	TGCAGTGCTGGGGATTATGGAGGAAACGAGCAGTTCTTC	CSAGDYGGNEQFF
.	TRBV15	TRBJ2-1	.	TGTGCCACCAGCCGAGGGCCCACACCTGTAAGGGAGCAGTTCTTC	CATSRGPTPVREQFF
few	TRBV12-3/TRBV12-4	TRBJ1-6	.	TGTGCCAGCAGTGCGGATAGCTATAATTCACCCCTCCACTTT	CASSADSYNSPLHF
few	TRBV25-1	TRBJ1-3	.	TGTGCCAGCATGGCTCCCTCTGGAAACACCATATATTTT	CASMAPSGNTIYF
.	TRBV29-1	TRBJ2-1	TRBD2	TGCAGCGGGGACTACTACAATGAGCAGTTCTTC	CSGDYYNEQFF
many	TRBV5-5	TRBJ1-4	.	TGTGCCAGCAGCTTTCCCAGGCATGAAAAACTGTTTTTT	CASSFPRHEKLFF
.	TRBV7-8	TRBJ1-5	.	TGTGCCAGCAGCTCAAACCGGAATCAGCCCCAGCATTTT	CASSSNRNQPQHF
.	TRBV7-2	TRBJ1-1	TRBD1	TGTGCCAGCAGCCTATCACAGGGGATGGTCACTGAAGCTTTCTTT	CASSLSQGMVTEAFF
.	TRBV7-9	TRBJ1-5	.	TGTGCCAGCAGCCAGGAACCCAATCAGCCCCAGCATTTT	CASSQEPNQPQHF
few	TRBV6-5	TRBJ2-7	.	TGTGCCAGCAGTTACAGAGGGGGACAATCCTACGAGCAGTACTTC	CASSYRGGQSYEQYF
.	TRBV5-1	TRBJ2-3	.	TGCGCCAGCAGCTTGCCAGGAGGTGATACGCAGTATTTT	CASSLPGGDTQYF
few	TRBV7-2	TRBJ1-1	.	TGTGCCAGCAGCTTTGGTACGCGGAGAAACGAAGCTTTCTTT	CASSFGTRRNEAFF
.	TRBV7-2	TRBJ2-3	.	TGTGCCAGCAGCTTAGCGGGGGGCACAGATACGCAGTATTTT	CASSLAGGTDTQYF
.	TRBV6-1	TRBJ1-1	.	TGTGCCAGCAGTAATTCAGGAAACACTGAAGCTTTCTTT	CASSNSGNTEAFF
.	TRBV2	TRBJ2-1	.	TGTGCCAGCACCCCGGGGGCCTCCTACAATGAGCAGTTCTTC	CASTPGASYNEQFF
.	TRBV2	TRBJ2-7	.	TGTGCCAGCATCCAAGACAACGCCTACGAGCAGTACTTC	CASIQDNAYEQYF
few	TRBV5-4	TRBJ2-4	TRBD1	TGTGCCAGCAGCTTTCAGGGGGACCAAAACATTCAGTACTTC	CASSFQGDQNIQYF
.	TRBV7-3	TRBJ2-1	.	TGTGCCAGCAGCCCCCAGGGGACGTCCTACAATGAGCAGTTCTTC	CASSPQGTSYNEQFF
.	TRBV20-1	TRBJ1-1	TRBD1	TGCAGTGCTTCAGGGGGGACAGCGAACACTGAAGCTTTCTTT	CSASGGTANTEAFF
.	TRBV15	TRBJ2-5	TRBD1	TGTGCCACCAGCAGAGAGACAGGGTTATTGGGACAAGAGACCCAGTACTTC	CATSRETGLLGQETQYF
.	TRBV24-1	TRBJ2-5	.	TGTGCCACCAGTGATTTGCAATTCGGGGGTCAAGAGACCCAGTACTTC	CATSDLQFGGQETQYF